This TCR beta chain was sequenced during a study of CD8+ T cells in alopecia areata. Whole-study context: Those patients who were treated received oral tofacitinib, which was given at 5 to 10 mg twice daily for moderate-to-severe alopecia areata.

V was shortened by 2 bases and J by 0 bases, with 8 bases between the two germline ends. CDR1 is GTSNPN, CDR2 SVGIG, per germline (reference sequence). The CDR3 runs 14 residues. Extraction of RNA preceded its reverse transcription into cDNA, which served as the sequencing template. Libraries were prepared by immunoSEQ multiplex PCR; TCRdb keeps only in-frame clonotypes and omits some of them. The table lists 150,000 to 200,000 clones, less than 65% of them singletons. Study-level results: Persistence of many expanded lesional clones was seen in scalp and blood during tofacitinib. Normal scalp showed lower clonality than lesional scalp, especially alopecia totalis/universalis.

The treatment: oral pan-JAK inhibitor, 5-10 mg twice daily. Points on this clone: The antigen is not known.

The source was CD4+ T cells sorted from blood, collected at week 24, from a patient treated with tofacitinib. The chain has TRBV30 and TRBJ1-5; D unclear. The TCR sequence derives from a human donor with alopecia areata. CDR3 sequence reads: CAWSQMISNQPQHF. The CDR3 coding sequence is TGTGCCTGGAGTCAGATGATTAGCAATCAGCCCCAGCATTTT. The full variable domain, its missing parts supplied by reference TRBV30 and TRBJ1-5, is SQTIHQWPATLVQPVGSPLSLECTVEGTSNPNLYWYRQAAGRGLQLLFYSVGIGQISSEVPQNLSASRPQDRQFILSSKKLLLSDSGFYLCAWSQMISNQPQHFGDGTRLSIL.